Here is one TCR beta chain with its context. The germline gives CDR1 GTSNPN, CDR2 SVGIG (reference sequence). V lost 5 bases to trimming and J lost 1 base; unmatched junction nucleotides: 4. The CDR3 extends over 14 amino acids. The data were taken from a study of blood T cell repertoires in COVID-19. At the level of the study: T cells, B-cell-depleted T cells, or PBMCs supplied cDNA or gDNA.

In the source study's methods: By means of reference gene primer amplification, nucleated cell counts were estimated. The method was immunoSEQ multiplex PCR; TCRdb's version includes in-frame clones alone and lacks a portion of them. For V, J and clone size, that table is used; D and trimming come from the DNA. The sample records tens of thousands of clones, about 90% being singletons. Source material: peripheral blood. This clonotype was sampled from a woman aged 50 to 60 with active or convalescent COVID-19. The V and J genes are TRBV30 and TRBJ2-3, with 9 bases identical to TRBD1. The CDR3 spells CAWAYRGRTDTQYF. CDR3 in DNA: TGTGCCTGGGCCTACAGGGGGCGCACAGATACGCAGTATTTT.